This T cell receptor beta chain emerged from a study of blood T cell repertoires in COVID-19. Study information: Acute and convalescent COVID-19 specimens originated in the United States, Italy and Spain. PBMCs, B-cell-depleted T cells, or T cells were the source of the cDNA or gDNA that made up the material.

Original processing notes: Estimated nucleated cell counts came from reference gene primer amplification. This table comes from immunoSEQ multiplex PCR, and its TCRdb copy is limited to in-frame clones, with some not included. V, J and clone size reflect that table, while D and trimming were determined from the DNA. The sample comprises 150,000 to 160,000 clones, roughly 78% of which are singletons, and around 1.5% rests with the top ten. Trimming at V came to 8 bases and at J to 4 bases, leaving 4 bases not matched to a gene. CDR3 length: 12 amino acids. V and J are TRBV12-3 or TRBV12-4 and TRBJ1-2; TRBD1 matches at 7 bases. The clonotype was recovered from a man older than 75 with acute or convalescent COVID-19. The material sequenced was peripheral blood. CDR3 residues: CASGGGFYGYTF. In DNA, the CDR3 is TGTGCCAGCGGAGGGGGCTTCTATGGCTACACCTTC.